This T cell receptor (beta chain) was recorded in a study of blood T cell repertoires in COVID-19. Authors' analysis steps: Researchers report that nucleated cell counts were estimated from reference gene primer amplification. TCRdb's table, derived via immunoSEQ multiplex PCR, lists solely in-frame clones and lacks some. That table furnishes V, J and clone size, whereas the DNA furnished D and trimming. There are some 140,000 clones in the sample; roughly 80% occur only once, and over 2.5% lies in the top ten. CDR1 and CDR2 from the germline V gene are SGHNT and YENEEA. The CDR3 covers 12 residues. The J segment lost 2 bases and the V segment lost 8 bases, leaving 1 base of the junction unmatched.

The sample taken for sequencing was peripheral blood. The V gene is TRBV11-3, the J gene TRBJ1-1, with TRBD1 identical over 8 bases. The TCR originated in a woman older than 75 with acute or convalescent COVID-19. CDR3 in amino acids: CASGQGNTEAFF. The CDR3 DNA is TGTGCCAGCGGACAGGGTAACACTGAAGCTTTCTTT.